This TCR beta chain was documented in a study of cytomegalovirus exposure and HLA in healthy donors. Points from the study as a whole: Most TCR sequences were rare, but some public TCRs occurred in many donors.

This clone was detected only a few times. Its antigen is not identified. Germline V gene data show CDR1 as SGHTA and CDR2 as FQGNSA. The CDR3 has 13 residues. V lost 0 bases and J 6 bases, leaving 7 bases between the germline ends. PCR primers comprised 60 Vbeta and 13 Jbeta primers. Libraries were prepared by immunoSEQ multiplex PCR; TCRdb keeps only in-frame clonotypes and omits some of them. The repertoire holds about 100,000 clones, roughly four fifths seen once, with roughly 4% in the top ten. The specimen sequenced was PBMCs. This chain links TRBV7-2 with TRBJ2-3; D gene unclear. This TCR came from a man in his forties in good health and CMV-seronegative. The CDR3 DNA follows: TGTGCCAGCAGCTTAGCTAGCTGGGATACGCAGTATTTT. Residues: CASSLASWDTQYF.